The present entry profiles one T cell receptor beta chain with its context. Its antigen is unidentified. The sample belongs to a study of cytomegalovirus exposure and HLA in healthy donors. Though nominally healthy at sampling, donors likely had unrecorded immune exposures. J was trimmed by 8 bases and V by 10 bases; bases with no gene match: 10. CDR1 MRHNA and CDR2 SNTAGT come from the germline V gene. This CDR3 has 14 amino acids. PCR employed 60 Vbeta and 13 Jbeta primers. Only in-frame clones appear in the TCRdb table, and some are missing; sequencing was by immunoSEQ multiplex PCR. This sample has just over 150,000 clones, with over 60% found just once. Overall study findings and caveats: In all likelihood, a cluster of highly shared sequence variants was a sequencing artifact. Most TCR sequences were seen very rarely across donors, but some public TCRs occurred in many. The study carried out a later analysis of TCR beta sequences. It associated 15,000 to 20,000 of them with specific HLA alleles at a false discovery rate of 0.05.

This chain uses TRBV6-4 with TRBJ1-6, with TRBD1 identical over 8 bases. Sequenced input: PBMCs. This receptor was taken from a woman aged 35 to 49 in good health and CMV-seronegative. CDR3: CAITRTGKDSPLHF. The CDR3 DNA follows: TGTGCCATCACGAGGACAGGGAAAGATTCACCCCTCCACTTT.